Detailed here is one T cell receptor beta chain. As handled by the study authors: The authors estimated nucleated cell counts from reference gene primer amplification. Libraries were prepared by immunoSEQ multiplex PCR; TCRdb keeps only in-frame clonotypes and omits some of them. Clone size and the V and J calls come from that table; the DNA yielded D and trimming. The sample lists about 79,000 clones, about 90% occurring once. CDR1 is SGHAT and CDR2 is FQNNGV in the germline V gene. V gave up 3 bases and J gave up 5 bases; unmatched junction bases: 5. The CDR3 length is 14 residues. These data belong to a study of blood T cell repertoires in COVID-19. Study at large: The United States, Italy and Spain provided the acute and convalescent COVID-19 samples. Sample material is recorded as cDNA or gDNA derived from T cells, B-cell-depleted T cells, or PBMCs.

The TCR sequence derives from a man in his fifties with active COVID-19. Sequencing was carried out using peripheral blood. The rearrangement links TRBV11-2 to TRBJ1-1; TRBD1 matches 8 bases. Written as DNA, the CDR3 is TGTGCCAGCAGCTTCCAGGGGGCTTGGACTGAAGCTTTCTTT. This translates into CASSFQGAWTEAFF.